One sample yielded the 17 T cell receptor beta chains listed below, sequenced in a study of monozygotic twins with inflammatory bowel disease. TCRdb re-called the 5' RACE reads and gives one entry per CDR3 protein, without DNA. The sample includes a few hundred thousand distinct CDR3 sequences. Sequencing was carried out using blood. All receptors come from a human donor with ulcerative colitis or Crohn's disease, or a healthy co-twin of an affected twin (not recorded which).

The V gene is TRBV4-3, the J gene TRBJ2-1; TCRdb names TRBD2, which stays unverified in the absence of DNA. Germline CDR1 is LGHNA and CDR2 is YSLEER. This CDR3 contains 19 residues. CDR3 residues: CASSQEPLAGGVGYNEQFF.

The gene calls are TRBV7-9 and TRBJ2-7; TCRdb gives TRBD1 as the D gene, but with no DNA this cannot be confirmed. The CDR3 runs 16 residues. The germline V gene has CDR1 SEHNR and CDR2 FQNEAQ (reference sequence). Here the CDR3 reads CASSLLGTATSYEQYF.

This chain links TRBV4-1 with TRBJ1-6; TCRdb calls TRBD1, which cannot be checked without DNA. Germline values: CDR1 MGHRA, CDR2 YSYEKL. The length of the CDR3 is 16 residues. The CDR3 is CASSQGRTGGSFPLHF.

The chain has TRBV6-5 and TRBJ1-5. The CDR3 sequence is 14 residues long. CDR1 and CDR2 from the germline V gene are MNHEY and SVGAGI. The chain's CDR3 is CASSYSNGNQPQHF.

J is TRBJ2-6 and V is TRBV5-1; TCRdb proposes TRBD2, but this gene call is untestable without DNA. CDR1 SGHRS and CDR2 YFSETQ come from the germline V gene. This CDR3 region has 19 residues. CDR3: CASSLLGLAGISGANVLTF.

The chain employs TRBV5-1 and TRBJ2-3; TCRdb returns TRBD2, unconfirmable since there is no DNA. The CDR3 consists of 16 residues. Germline CDR1 and CDR2: SGHRS and YFSETQ. This CDR3 reads CASSLERGATTDTQYF. Variable domain in full (rest from reference TRBV5-1 and TRBJ2-3): KAGVTQTPRYLIKTRGQQVTLSCSPISGHRSVSWYQQTPGQGLQFLFEYFSETQRNKGNFPGRFSGRQFSNSRSEMNVSTLELGDSALYLCASSLERGATTDTQYFGPGTRLTVL.

The chain employs TRBV15 and TRBJ1-6; checking the TCRdb D call of TRBD1 is not possible without DNA. Germline CDR1 reads LNHNV; CDR2 reads YYDKDF (reference sequence). The CDR3 is 14 amino acids. The CDR3 sequence is CATSLTGDYSPLHF.

The chain uses TRBV29-1 and TRBJ1-1; as DNA is missing, the TRBD1 call by TCRdb cannot be tested. Germline V gene lookup returns CDR1 SQVTM and CDR2 ANQGSEA. CDR3 length: 13 amino acids. The CDR3 reads CSVGTGGNTEAFF.

The J gene is TRBJ2-7, the V gene TRBV11-2; the D call from TCRdb, TRBD1, cannot be confirmed without DNA. CDR1 SGHAT and CDR2 FQNNGV come from the germline V gene. The CDR3 is 14 residues long. The chain's CDR3 is CASSLGVTTYEQYF. The full variable domain, completed using reference TRBV11-2 and TRBJ2-7, is EAGVAQSPRYKIIEKRQSVAFWCNPISGHATLYWYQQILGQGPKLLIQFQNNGVVDDSQLPKDRFSAERLKGVDSTLKIQPAKLEDSAVYLCASSLGVTTYEQYFGPGTRLTVT.

The V and J genes are TRBV18 and TRBJ2-6. Per germline, CDR1 KGHSH and CDR2 LQKENI. The CDR3 loop spans 17 amino acids. Here the CDR3 reads CASSTNGPGSGANVLTF.

The chain has TRBV20-1 and TRBJ2-7; no DNA is available, so the TRBD2 call from TCRdb remains unchecked. This CDR3 has 14 amino acids. CDR1 and CDR2 from the germline V gene are DFQATT and SNEGSKA (reference sequence). This CDR3 is CSAPAPLAGYEQYF.

The rearrangement links TRBV3-1 to TRBJ1-1; TCRdb's D call of TRBD1 is untestable without DNA. Germline V gives CDR1 LGHDT, CDR2 YNNKEL (reference sequence). The CDR3 covers 16 residues. The CDR3 spells CASSPRQARCCTEAFF.

The chain employs TRBV19 and TRBJ2-1; TCRdb's D call, TRBD2, is unchecked because there is no DNA. CDR1 is LNHDA, CDR2 SQIVND, per germline (reference sequence). The CDR3 is 16 amino acids. The CDR3 sequence is CASSIVPATSYNEQFF.

The chain carries TRBV7-2 and TRBJ2-1; as DNA is missing, the TRBD2 call by TCRdb cannot be tested. The CDR3 has 14 residues. Germline assignment: CDR1 SGHTA and CDR2 FQGNSA. The chain's CDR3 is CASSLAMQRSEQFF.

V and J are TRBV7-9 and TRBJ2-2; the TRBD1 assignment by TCRdb is unverifiable without DNA. Germline V CDR1 and CDR2: SEHNR, FQNEAQ (reference sequence). The CDR3 contains 14 residues. The CDR3: CASTGATNTGELFF.

The gene calls are TRBV5-1 and TRBJ2-1; TCRdb lists TRBD1, though no DNA is available to test this call. CDR3 length: 15 amino acids. Germline-derived CDR1 and CDR2 are SGHRS and YFSETQ. CDR3 region: CASSMGQGAESEQFF.

V is TRBV30 and J is TRBJ2-3; the D call from TCRdb, TRBD2, cannot be confirmed without DNA. This CDR3 region has 17 residues. Germline CDR1 GTSNPN, CDR2 SVGIG (reference sequence). The chain's CDR3 is CAWSPHSSGGYTDTQYF.